Following are 22 T cell receptor beta chains from one sample sequenced in a study of OX40 agonist ivuxolimab in advanced cancers. Clones were sequenced by immunoSEQ multiplex PCR, and TCRdb holds only the in-frame ones, with some missing. The table records tens of thousands of clones, about 87% of them present only once. This specimen was CD4+ or CD8+ T cells sorted from blood, taken in a trial of the OX40 agonist ivuxolimab. These receptors came from an adult with an advanced solid tumor such as melanoma, head and neck, liver or kidney cancer.

V and J are TRBV15 and TRBJ2-1; possible D gene TRBD2, 7 bases. This CDR3 has 15 amino acids. Germline CDR1 reads LNHNV; CDR2 reads YYDKDF (reference sequence). Trimming removed 0 bases from V and 8 bases from J, with 14 bases in between. The CDR3 nucleotides read TGTGCCACCAGCAGAGAGATAGGGGGGGCATATGAGCAGTTCTTC. It translates to CATSREIGGAYEQFF.

This clone showed up just once. Other DNA sequences in this specimen translate into the identical CDR3. This chain uses TRBV18 with TRBJ2-5; no clear D gene. V was pared by 3 bases and J by 0 bases, with 8 bases between. CDR3 length: 14 residues. Looked up from germline, CDR1 is KGHSH and CDR2 is LQKENI. For the CDR3, the DNA is TGTGCCAGCTCACCGAGGTCGGACCAAGAGACCCAGTACTTC. Translation gives CASSPRSDQETQYF.

The chain combines TRBV19 with TRBJ2-1; 9 nucleotides match TRBD1. Germline CDR1 is LNHDA and CDR2 is SQIVND (reference sequence). Germline trimming cut 0 bases from V and 7 bases from J; bases unmatched to any gene: 10. This CDR3 comprises 17 residues. The CDR3 nucleotides read TGTGCCAGTAGTATAGACCTACAGGGGGCTGGTGGTAATGAGCAGTTCTTC. This gives the protein CASSIDLQGAGGNEQFF.

This chain connects TRBV5-6 to TRBJ1-2; D ambiguous. Trimming left V 0 bases short and J 9 bases short, with 6 bases between. Germline CDR1 and CDR2: SGHDT and YYEEEE. This CDR3 contains 11 residues. The CDR3 DNA reads TGTGCCAGCAGCTTGGCCGGGAGCTACACCTTC. Protein: CASSLAGSYTF. Variable domain in full (rest from reference TRBV5-6 and TRBJ1-2): DAGVTQSPTHLIKTRGQQVTLRCSPKSGHDTVSWYQQALGQGPQFIFQYYEEEERQRGNFPDRFSGHQFPNYSSELNVNALLLGDSALYLCASSLAGSYTFGSGTRLTVV.

The gene calls are TRBV5-5 and TRBJ2-2, with TRBD1 matching over 8 bases. The length of the CDR3 is 15 residues. Germline CDR1 SGHKS, CDR2 YYEKEE (reference sequence). V lost 2 bases to trimming and J lost 5 bases; unmatched junction nucleotides: 5. In DNA, the CDR3 is TGTGCCAGCAGCTTAGCCAGGGGGCTGACCGGGGAGCTGTTTTTT. Residues: CASSLARGLTGELFF.

This chain joins TRBV6-4 and TRBJ1-2; no reliable D call. The germline V and J ends were trimmed by 6 bases and 7 bases, with 9 bases remaining between them. The CDR3 has 11 amino acids. The germline V gene has CDR1 MRHNA and CDR2 SNTAGT. The CDR3 loop reads CASSWGGGYTF. CDR3 coding DNA: TGTGCCAGCAGCTGGGGAGGTGGCTACACCTTC.

The chain carries TRBV10-2 and TRBJ1-3; D gene unclear. The CDR3 is 12 residues long. Germline lookup yields CDR1 WSHSY and CDR2 SAAADI. V was trimmed by 3 bases and J by 1 base, leaving 1 base between them. The CDR3 spells CASSDSGNTIYF. CDR3 nucleotides: TGCGCCAGCAGTGATTCTGGAAACACCATATATTTT.

The chain couples TRBV6-1 to TRBJ2-1, with D perhaps matching TRBD1 or TRBD2 (5 bases each). V lost 7 bases to trimming and J lost 14 bases, with 15 bases between them. The CDR3 runs 11 residues. The germline CDR1 and CDR2 sequences are MNHNS and SASEGT. Here the CDR3 reads CASTDRGPKFF. CDR3 in DNA: TGTGCCAGCACGGACCGGGGCCCCAAGTTCTTC.

The J gene is TRBJ2-5, the V gene TRBV28; maybe TRBD1 (5 bases). V was clipped by 5 bases and J by 2 bases, with 15 bases between them. CDR1 MDHEN and CDR2 SYDVKM come from the germline V gene. CDR3 size: 15 residues. The CDR3 here is CASSTPDRRQETQYF. CDR3 in DNA: TGTGCCAGCAGTACGCCTGACAGACGTCAAGAGACCCAGTACTTC.

V usage is TRBV9 and J usage is TRBJ1-2; D is undetermined. The germline V gene encodes CDR1 SGDLS and CDR2 YYNGEE. Trimming pared 0 bases from V and 6 bases from J, leaving 6 bases between. This CDR3 contains 12 residues. CDR3 nucleotides: TGTGCCAGCAGCGTAGATCGGCATGGCTACACCTTC. This gives the protein CASSVDRHGYTF.

DNA of the CDR3: TGTGCCAGCAGGAACCCCGGGGATACGCAGTATTTT. It yields the protein CASRNPGDTQYF. The chain joins TRBV6-5 to TRBJ2-3; D unresolved. Germline-derived CDR1 and CDR2 are MNHEY and SVGAGI. The CDR3 extends over 12 amino acids. The V gene lost 6 bases and the J gene lost 6 bases, with 10 bases spanning the gap.

The CDR3 sequence: CASSLGRLTREAFF. As DNA, the CDR3 is TGTGCCAGCAGCTTAGGCCGGCTGACACGTGAAGCTTTCTTT. The chain recombines TRBV7-8 with TRBJ1-1; no clear D gene. The V end was cut by 1 base, the J end by 7 bases, with 13 bases between. Per germline, CDR1 SGHVS and CDR2 FQNEAQ. This CDR3 region has 14 residues.

The rearrangement joins TRBV6-5 to TRBJ2-4, with a tentative D call TRBD2 (6 bases). CDR3 length: 15 residues. Germline loops: CDR1 MNHEY, CDR2 SVGAGI. V was shortened by 2 bases and J by 0 bases, with 8 bases between the two germline ends. Here the CDR3 DNA reads TGTGCCAGCAGTTACGGGGGGTTAGCCAAAAACATTCAGTACTTC. Translated: CASSYGGLAKNIQYF.

This clone was detected a few times. Written as DNA, the CDR3 is TGTGCCAGCACCCTTGGATACTTCGACAATGAGCAGTTCTTC. Translation: CASTLGYFDNEQFF. V is TRBV5-6 and J is TRBJ2-1; no clear D gene. The CDR3 is 14 residues long. Trimming shortened V by 6 bases and J by 5 bases, and 15 bases separated the two germline ends. Germline lookup yields CDR1 SGHDT and CDR2 YYEEEE.

V and J are TRBV19 and TRBJ2-3; 7 bases agree with TRBD2. V gave up 6 bases and J gave up 4 bases; unmatched junction bases: 4. Germline V gives CDR1 LNHDA, CDR2 SQIVND (reference sequence). The CDR3 runs to 13 residues. In DNA form, the CDR3 reads TGTGCCAGTAGGCGGGGAGGGGCAGATACGCAGTATTTT. Its translation: CASRRGGADTQYF.

This clone was detected a few times. The rearrangement links TRBV7-9 to TRBJ1-1; D remains unclear. This CDR3 is 14 amino acids long. V lost 2 bases, J lost 6 bases, and 13 bases lay in between. Germline-derived CDR1 and CDR2 are SEHNR and FQNEAQ (reference sequence). CDR3 sequence reads: CASSLIWGMAEAFF. The CDR3 nucleotides are TGTGCCAGCAGCTTAATCTGGGGAATGGCTGAAGCTTTCTTT.

J is TRBJ2-1 and V is TRBV27; D is uncertain. The germline V gene has CDR1 MNHEY and CDR2 SMNVEV (reference sequence). CDR3 length: 13 amino acids. V lost 5 bases and J lost 4, with 9 bases in between. For the CDR3, the DNA is TGTGCCAGCAGTGCGACCAGGTACAATGAGCAGTTCTTC. This encodes CASSATRYNEQFF.

This clone appeared a few times. CDR3: CASSFGTQGNTQYF. In nucleotides, the CDR3 is TGCGCCAGCAGCTTTGGGACCCAGGGGAATACGCAGTATTTT. This chain connects TRBV5-1 to TRBJ2-3, with D tentatively TRBD1 (6 bases). V lost 2 bases and J 7 bases, leaving 14 bases between the germline ends. CDR1 is SGHRS and CDR2 is YFSETQ in the germline V gene. This CDR3 has 14 residues.

This clone was counted a few times. The rearrangement uses TRBV6-6 and TRBJ2-2; D call uncertain. This CDR3 has 14 residues. Trimming removed 4 bases from V and 6 bases from J, with 12 bases in between. Germline V gene data show CDR1 as MNHNY and CDR2 as SVGAGI (reference sequence). The CDR3 nucleotides are TGTGCCAGCAGTTTCACTAAGGGCGCCGGGGAGCTGTTTTTT. Translation: CASSFTKGAGELFF.

The chain joins TRBV28 to TRBJ1-4; D gene unclear. This CDR3 comprises 14 residues. V dropped 6 bases and J dropped 8 bases, with 16 bases sitting between them. CDR1 and CDR2 (germline): MDHEN, SYDVKM. DNA of the CDR3: TGTGCCAGCAGCTTCCGACCCGAGAGGGAAAAACTGTTTTTT. It encodes CASSFRPEREKLFF.

For this clone: The germline gene is not matched at one end of the junction; a read error may be the cause. This chain uses TRBV6-1 with TRBJ1-2; D possibly corresponds to TRBD1 (5 bases). The V gene's germline CDR1 is MNHNS and CDR2 SASEGT. CDR3 length equals 15 residues. This chain's CDR3 is CASSEYGGSDYSYTF. CDR3 nucleotides: TGTGCCAGCAGTGAGTATGGGGGTTCGGACTATAGCTACACCTTC.

A note on this clone: The same CDR3 can be traced to other DNA sequences in this sample. The chain recombines TRBV11-3 with TRBJ2-3, with 13 positions matching TRBD2. The V gene's germline CDR1 is SGHNT and CDR2 YENEEA. Trimming at V came to 5 bases and at J to 2 bases, leaving 4 bases not matched to a gene. The CDR3 totals 16 residues. The CDR3 DNA sequence: TGTGCCAGCAGCATCGGACTAGCGGGAGTCACAGATACGCAGTATTTT. Residues: CASSIGLAGVTDTQYF.